This T cell receptor (beta chain) is from a study of blood T cell repertoires in COVID-19. Study-level information: PBMCs, B-cell-depleted T cells, or T cells provided the cDNA or gDNA that made up the material.

TCRdb's table, derived via immunoSEQ multiplex PCR, lists solely in-frame clones and lacks some. The sample consists of 300,000 to 400,000 clones, around nine tenths of them appearing once. Material for sequencing was PBMCs or T cells enriched from blood (not recorded which). This TCR derives from a woman in her twenties or thirties with acute COVID-19.

CDR3 in amino acids: CATSDRQGWDQPQHF. CDR3 coding DNA: TGTGCCACCAGTGACCGGCAGGGATGGGATCAGCCCCAGCATTTT. This sequence joins TRBV24-1 and TRBJ1-5, with D perhaps matching TRBD1 (5 bases). The germline V gene has CDR1 KGHDR and CDR2 SFDVKD. The CDR3 contains 15 residues. Trimming removed 4 bases from V and 5 bases from J, with 14 bases in between.